The rows below give T cell receptor beta chains drawn from one sample of a study of regulatory T cells in long-lasting Graves disease. TCRdb re-derived calls from the multiplex PCR reads in MiXCR, one entry per CDR3 protein. The sample contains about 540,000 distinct CDR3 sequences, roughly 12% of which appear only once. This same sample was also part of a study on T cells in Graves' hyperthyroidism and ophthalmopathy.

The sample in question was peripheral blood mononuclear cells (PBMCs), obtained at new diagnosis, from a patient treated with antithyroid drugs. These receptors all come from a man under 40 with Graves disease. Both conserved end residues are part of each CDR3. D genes are given only for firm matches. Some rows mark clone size as missing; the rest say once, few, many or name a class of expanded clone.

d_call: TRBD1; v_call: TRBV10-1; clone_size: few; cdr3_length: 15; j_call: TRBJ2-7; cdr3_nt: TGCGCCAGCAGTGACCCGGGACAGGGGATCCACGAGCAGTACTTC; cdr3_aa: CASSDPGQGIHEQYF
d_call: NA; v_call: TRBV4-1; clone_size: NA; cdr3_length: 14; j_call: TRBJ2-7; cdr3_nt: TGCGCCAGCAGCAGCGCGGTTGGGGGTTACGAGCAGTACTTC; cdr3_aa: CASSSAVGGYEQYF
d_call: NA; v_call: TRBV9; clone_size: many; cdr3_length: 15; j_call: TRBJ1-4; cdr3_nt: TGTGCCAGCAGCCCCTACCTTGCAACTAATGAAAAACTGTTTTTT; cdr3_aa: CASSPYLATNEKLFF
d_call: TRBD1; v_call: TRBV6-1; clone_size: few; cdr3_length: 14; j_call: TRBJ1-5; cdr3_nt: TGTGCCAGCAGAACTACAGGGGTTCATCAGCCCCAGCATTTT; cdr3_aa: CASRTTGVHQPQHF
d_call: NA; v_call: TRBV7-2; clone_size: many; cdr3_length: 11; j_call: TRBJ2-5; cdr3_nt: TGTGCCGGGGCGAGTAGGGGGACCCAGTACTTC; cdr3_aa: CAGASRGTQYF
d_call: NA; v_call: TRBV6-1; clone_size: NA; cdr3_length: 14; j_call: TRBJ2-2; cdr3_nt: TGTGCCAGCAGCCTCGTGCGGGGCACCGGGGAGCTGTTTTTT; cdr3_aa: CASSLVRGTGELFF
d_call: NA; v_call: TRBV5-1; clone_size: many; cdr3_length: 15; j_call: TRBJ2-3; cdr3_nt: TGCGCCAGCAGCGATTCCTGGGCCGGCACAGATACGCAGTATTTT; cdr3_aa: CASSDSWAGTDTQYF
d_call: NA; v_call: TRBV7-9; clone_size: few; cdr3_length: 14; j_call: TRBJ1-1; cdr3_nt: TGTGCCAGCAGCCCTATAGGCCCCCAAACTGAAGCTTTCTTT; cdr3_aa: CASSPIGPQTEAFF
d_call: NA; v_call: TRBV7-2; clone_size: many; cdr3_length: 14; j_call: TRBJ2-7; cdr3_nt: TGTGCCAGCAGCTTAGAAAACTCCTTCTACGAGCAGTACTTC; cdr3_aa: CASSLENSFYEQYF
d_call: TRBD2; v_call: TRBV20-1; clone_size: many; cdr3_length: 17; j_call: TRBJ2-3; cdr3_nt: TGCAGTGCCTCCTCGACTAGCGGGAGGTCCCTCACAGATACGCAGTATTTT; cdr3_aa: CSASSTSGRSLTDTQYF